The 5 T cell receptor beta chains presented below share a single source sample, sequenced in a study of somatic mutations in cytotoxic T cells in rheumatoid arthritis. TCRdb's copy holds only in-frame clones and misses some; the assay was immunoSEQ multiplex PCR. The sample gives about 16,000 clones, approximately 80% of which show up once; roughly 15% is in the top ten. The specimen was CD8+ T cells sorted from blood. These receptors all stem from an adult with rheumatoid arthritis.

The chain recombines TRBV28 with TRBJ2-1; D is uncertain. Germline CDR1 reads MDHEN; CDR2 reads SYDVKM. The CDR3 is 15 amino acids. V dropped 2 bases and J dropped 0 bases, with 8 bases sitting between them. This CDR3 reads CASSLGHRSYNEQFF. The CDR3 nucleotides read TGTGCCAGCAGTTTAGGGCACCGCTCCTACAATGAGCAGTTCTTC.

This clone was counted only a few times. Germline is not matched at one junction end, which may reflect a read error. V is TRBV6-1 and J is TRBJ1-2; the match to TRBD1 covers 10 bases. Germline-derived CDR1 and CDR2 are MNHNS and SASEGT. The CDR3 runs to 13 residues. The CDR3 loop is CASREGTGVGYTF. DNA of the CDR3: TGTGCCAGCAGGGAAGGGACAGGGGTTGGCTACACCTTC.

This rearrangement joins TRBV9 to TRBJ1-2; tentative D call: TRBD1 (5 bases). Germline V gene sequence: CDR1 SGDLS, CDR2 YYNGEE. V lost 5 bases and J lost 2, with 7 bases in between. This CDR3 comprises 12 residues. This CDR3 reads CASSGDNYGYTF. CDR3 DNA: TGTGCCAGCAGTGGGGACAACTATGGCTACACCTTC.

This chain uses TRBV11-2 with TRBJ2-4; D gene uncertain. This CDR3 contains 17 residues. Germline V gene data show CDR1 as SGHAT and CDR2 as FQNNGV. V lost 5 bases and J lost 0, with 17 bases in between. The DNA for the CDR3 is TGTGCCAGCAGCCCTCGGTCTCCACAGATAGCCAAAAACATTCAGTACTTC. It encodes CASSPRSPQIAKNIQYF.

In this sample, this clone turned up once. The CDR3 region has the DNA TGTGCCAGCAGTTACTCGGCCGGGGGGGCCGGGGAGCAGTACTTC. It translates to CASSYSAGGAGEQYF. This chain joins TRBV6-5 and TRBJ2-7, with 8 bases lining up with TRBD2. The V gene's germline CDR1 is MNHEY and CDR2 SVGAGI. V dropped 0 bases and J dropped 7; count of bases not matched to a gene: 8. The CDR3 runs 15 residues.